Listed below are T cell receptor beta chains from one sample, sequenced in a study of cytomegalovirus exposure and HLA in healthy donors. Using immunoSEQ multiplex PCR, the repertoire was profiled, and TCRdb retains in-frame clones only, with some absent. Altogether under 200,000 clones are present, around 77% being singletons, with the ten largest covering 2.2%. Sample: PBMCs. Every receptor here comes from a man aged 45-65 years in good health and CMV-seropositive. Both conserved end residues are part of each CDR3. The D gene is left open where the match is weak. Expanded clones are given a class, and other clones once, few, many or no size at all.

size,D,V,length,J,CDR3,DNA
once,.,TRBV2,16,TRBJ1-5,CASSAPWGDSNQPQHF,TGTGCCAGCAGTGCCCCCTGGGGGGATAGCAATCAGCCCCAGCATTTT
.,TRBD1,TRBV6-1,14,TRBJ1-6,CASRWTGSGSPLHF,TGTGCCAGCAGATGGACAGGGTCGGGCTCACCCCTCCACTTT
.,TRBD1,TRBV9,12,TRBJ2-7,CASGTGTDEQYF,TGTGCCAGTGGCACAGGGACAGACGAGCAGTACTTC
.,TRBD1,TRBV9,16,TRBJ1-1,CASSSPPGQGNTEAFF,TGTGCCAGCAGCTCTCCGCCGGGACAGGGGAACACTGAAGCTTTCTTT
.,.,TRBV7-2,12,TRBJ1-2,CASSSGVYGYTF,TGTGCCAGCAGCTCAGGGGTCTATGGCTACACCTTC
once,.,TRBV9,16,TRBJ1-1,CASSVVQGRMNTEAFF,TGTGCCAGCAGCGTAGTGCAGGGTAGGATGAACACTGAAGCTTTCTTT
.,.,TRBV10-1,14,TRBJ1-1,CASRAEFRNTEAFF,TGCGCCAGCAGAGCGGAGTTCCGGAACACTGAAGCTTTCTTT
.,TRBD1,TRBV11-3,15,TRBJ2-1,CASSHTGGSYNEQFF,TGTGCCAGCAGCCATACAGGGGGCTCCTACAATGAGCAGTTCTTC
.,TRBD1,TRBV11-2,17,TRBJ2-7,CASSSRTGQGPWDEQYF,TGTGCCAGCAGCTCTCGAACGGGACAGGGGCCGTGGGACGAGCAGTACTTC
.,.,TRBV5-4,13,TRBJ2-3,CASSPRSRDTQYF,TGTGCCAGCAGCCCGCGGTCGAGGGATACGCAGTATTTT
.,TRBD2,TRBV7-9,16,TRBJ2-1,CASSLESAGGPFEQFF,TGTGCCAGCAGCTTAGAATCTGCGGGGGGGCCATTTGAGCAGTTCTTC
few,TRBD2,TRBV5-1,18,TRBJ2-3,CASRTGTSGTKGTDTQYF,TGCGCCAGCAGAACCGGGACTAGCGGGACGAAGGGCACAGATACGCAGTATTTT
.,.,TRBV30,15,TRBJ2-7,CAWIPGTGIPYEQYF,TGTGCCTGGATCCCAGGCACGGGGATCCCCTACGAGCAGTACTTC
.,TRBD1,TRBV10-3,17,TRBJ2-6,CAIRGTGEGSGANVLTF,TGTGCCATCAGGGGGACAGGGGAGGGGTCTGGGGCCAACGTCCTGACTTTC
.,.,TRBV29-1,13,TRBJ2-7,CSVETRSSYEQYF,TGCAGCGTTGAAACAAGGAGCTCCTACGAGCAGTACTTC
.,.,TRBV5-1,12,TRBJ1-2,CASSPEDYGYTF,TGCGCCAGCAGCCCCGAGGACTATGGCTACACCTTC
few,TRBD2,TRBV7-2,17,TRBJ2-1,CASSLASGGASDNEQFF,TGTGCCAGCAGCTTAGCTAGCGGGGGGGCCTCGGACAATGAGCAGTTCTTC
.,.,TRBV6-4,15,TRBJ1-6,CASSERAGDNSPLHF,TGTGCCAGCAGTGAGAGGGCAGGGGATAATTCACCCCTCCACTTT
few,TRBD2,TRBV7-9,15,TRBJ2-3,CASSPRGSGGDTQYF,TGTGCCAGCAGCCCCCGAGGTAGCGGGGGAGATACGCAGTATTTT
.,.,TRBV5-1,13,TRBJ2-2,CASSSRGTGELFF,TGCGCCAGCAGCTCCAGGGGCACCGGGGAGCTGTTTTTT
.,.,TRBV11-2,16,TRBJ2-2,CASSPGGGRNTGELFF,TGTGCCAGCAGTCCCGGAGGAGGACGGAACACCGGGGAGCTGTTTTTT
.,.,TRBV9,15,TRBJ2-3,CASSVVRESTDTQYF,TGTGCCAGCAGCGTAGTCAGGGAAAGCACAGATACGCAGTATTTT
.,.,TRBV18,16,TRBJ1-6,CASSPSGLTYNSPLHF,TGTGCCAGCTCACCTTCGGGACTGACCTATAATTCACCCCTCCACTTT
.,.,TRBV4-1,16,TRBJ2-7,CASSQAGPRGDYEQYF,TGCGCCAGCAGCCAAGCAGGGCCCAGGGGAGATTACGAGCAGTACTTC
.,.,TRBV29-1,13,TRBJ1-3,CSVARDFGDTIYF,TGCAGCGTTGCCCGGGACTTTGGGGACACCATATATTTT
.,.,TRBV4-3,14,TRBJ2-7,CASSQDAGQTEQYF,TGCGCCAGCAGCCAAGATGCGGGACAGACCGAGCAGTACTTC
few,.,TRBV9,14,TRBJ1-1,CASSPRDTNTEAFF,TGTGCCAGCAGCCCCAGGGACACCAACACTGAAGCTTTCTTT
.,TRBD2,TRBV5-1,15,TRBJ2-1,CASSRTSGGASEQFF,TGCGCCAGCAGCAGGACTAGCGGGGGGGCCAGTGAGCAGTTCTTC
.,.,TRBV9,14,TRBJ2-7,CASSPSVVPYEQYF,TGTGCCAGCAGCCCCAGCGTGGTGCCTTACGAGCAGTACTTC
.,TRBD1,TRBV7-6,18,TRBJ2-7,CASSSFTPSGQGAYEQYF,TGTGCCAGCAGCTCCTTTACCCCATCGGGACAGGGGGCTTACGAGCAGTACTTC
.,.,TRBV28,13,TRBJ1-2,CASSGGQNYGYTF,TGTGCCAGCAGCGGAGGGCAGAACTATGGCTACACCTTC
.,TRBD1,TRBV15,16,TRBJ1-3,CATSRGQSHSGNTIYF,TGTGCCACCAGCAGGGGACAGTCCCACTCTGGAAACACCATATATTTT
.,.,TRBV5-1,13,TRBJ1-5,CASSLMTDQPQHF,TGCGCCAGCAGCTTGATGACTGATCAGCCCCAGCATTTT
.,TRBD1,TRBV6-5,15,TRBJ2-5,CASSATGTGRETQYF,TGTGCCAGCAGCGCCACCGGGACAGGACGGGAGACCCAGTACTTC
.,TRBD2,TRBV25-1,17,TRBJ2-5,CASSPMVAGDTQETQYF,TGTGCCAGCAGTCCAATGGTAGCGGGGGATACTCAAGAGACCCAGTACTTC
once,TRBD1,TRBV7-9,14,TRBJ2-7,CASAAQGVIYEQYF,TGTGCCAGCGCCGCCCAGGGGGTTATCTACGAGCAGTACTTC
.,.,TRBV10-3,18,TRBJ2-7,CAITPGVGARSSSYEQYF,TGTGCCATCACCCCAGGGGTCGGGGCTAGAAGCTCATCCTACGAGCAGTACTTC
once,.,TRBV9,14,TRBJ1-2,CASSSSTANYGYTF,TGTGCCAGCAGCTCCTCGACAGCGAACTATGGCTACACCTTC
.,TRBD1,TRBV19,16,TRBJ1-5,CASSPGQGGSNQPQHF,TGTGCCAGTAGTCCGGGACAGGGAGGTAGCAATCAGCCCCAGCATTTT
.,TRBD1,TRBV5-6,16,TRBJ1-6,CASSPGTGAYNSPLHF,TGTGCCAGCAGCCCCGGGACAGGGGCCTATAATTCACCCCTCCACTTT
once,TRBD1,TRBV4-3,17,TRBJ2-1,CASSQDRETGANNEQFF,TGCGCCAGCAGCCAAGATCGCGAAACAGGGGCTAACAATGAGCAGTTCTTC
.,TRBD1,TRBV6-1,14,TRBJ1-5,CASSNYRGNQPQHF,TGTGCCAGCAGCAACTACAGGGGGAATCAGCCCCAGCATTTT
.,.,TRBV4-3,13,TRBJ1-1,CASSPHLNTEAFF,TGCGCCAGCAGCCCACATTTGAACACTGAAGCTTTCTTT
.,.,TRBV6-5,14,TRBJ2-3,CASMGRGLTDTQYF,TGTGCCAGCATGGGGCGGGGACTCACAGATACGCAGTATTTT
.,.,TRBV7-3,13,TRBJ2-5,CASSPPGRKTQYF,TGTGCCAGCAGCCCCCCGGGTAGGAAGACCCAGTACTTC
.,.,TRBV13,15,TRBJ1-2,CASSLEDDLNYGYTF,TGTGCCAGCAGCCTGGAGGATGACCTTAACTATGGCTACACCTTC
.,TRBD1,TRBV6-5,14,TRBJ1-2,CASSYSAGGYGYTF,TGTGCCAGCAGTTACTCGGCAGGGGGGTATGGCTACACCTTC
.,TRBD1,TRBV5-1,14,TRBJ2-5,CASTVTGYQETQYF,TGCGCCAGCACTGTGACAGGGTACCAAGAGACCCAGTACTTC
few,TRBD1,TRBV9,18,TRBJ2-2,CASSVAPTGASFSGELFF,TGTGCCAGCAGCGTAGCCCCTACAGGGGCCTCCTTTTCCGGGGAGCTGTTTTTT
.,.,TRBV7-6,14,TRBJ2-3,CASSLLGVTDTQYF,TGTGCCAGCAGCTTACTGGGAGTCACAGATACGCAGTATTTT
.,TRBD2,TRBV4-1,18,TRBJ2-2,CASSQGGLAGLGTGELFF,TGCGCCAGCAGCCAAGGGGGACTAGCGGGGTTAGGAACCGGGGAGCTGTTTTTT
.,TRBD1,TRBV7-3,18,TRBJ2-2,CASSLTPPGQGNTGELFF,TGTGCCAGCAGCTTGACTCCCCCGGGACAGGGGAACACCGGGGAGCTGTTTTTT
.,.,TRBV5-1,16,TRBJ1-5,CASSRWTRGTDQPQHF,TGCGCCAGCAGCCGCTGGACCAGGGGAACAGATCAGCCCCAGCATTTT
.,TRBD2,TRBV7-9,14,TRBJ2-3,CASSPSHGGDTQYF,TGTGCCAGCAGCCCCTCCCACGGGGGGGATACGCAGTATTTT
few,.,TRBV10-3,12,TRBJ2-7,CAISPTGWEQYF,TGTGCCATCAGTCCCACAGGGTGGGAGCAGTACTTC